This T cell receptor beta chain was sequenced during a study of blood T cell repertoires in COVID-19. On the study more broadly: Acute and convalescent COVID-19 samples came from the United States, Italy and Spain. From T cells, B-cell-depleted T cells, or PBMCs came the material, which was cDNA or gDNA.

CDR3 size: 14 residues. The V end was cut by 1 base, the J end by 11 bases, with 17 bases between. The germline V gene encodes CDR1 SGHAT and CDR2 FQNNGV. The authors' processing: By means of reference gene primer amplification, nucleated cell counts were estimated. Assay used: immunoSEQ multiplex PCR; TCRdb lists only in-frame clones, some missing. The V and J calls and clone size are taken from that table; D and trimming were inferred from the DNA. The sample records some 96,000 clones, about 84% being singletons. This TCR came from a human donor in a cohort sampled during active COVID-19. The J gene is TRBJ1-1, the V gene TRBV11-2, with D possibly TRBD1 on 5 matching bases. Source material: peripheral blood. As DNA, the CDR3 is TGTGCCAGCAGCTTAGGCGCTGAAGGGACTCAGGCTTTCTTT. Protein: CASSLGAEGTQAFF.